A single sample gave rise to the 14 T cell receptor beta chains below, sequenced in a study of PD-L1 blockade in urothelial cancer. The assay was immunoSEQ multiplex PCR, and TCRdb's table has in-frame clones only and misses some. The sample includes tens of thousands of clones, around three quarters seen only once; the top ten take over 3.5%. Here the sequenced sample was PBMCs, taken around atezolizumab (anti-PD-L1) treatment. The origin of the receptors is a man in his 70s with urothelial cancer.

The V and J genes are TRBV7-2 and TRBJ1-1; no definite D call. The CDR3 loop spans 13 amino acids. CDR1 and CDR2 from the germline V gene are SGHTA and FQGNSA. Trimming removed 6 bases at V and 6 bases at J, with 14 bases between. This CDR3 is CASRPMSSSEAFF. CDR3 DNA: TGTGCCAGCAGACCAATGAGCTCTTCTGAAGCTTTCTTT.

This chain connects TRBV28 to TRBJ1-4; tentative D call: TRBD1 (5 bases). Trimming left V 5 bases short and J 7 bases short, with 17 bases between. Germline assignment: CDR1 MDHEN and CDR2 SYDVKM. This CDR3 is built from 15 residues. The CDR3 sequence is CASSVPSGMGEKLFF. CDR3 in DNA: TGTGCCAGCAGTGTACCATCAGGGATGGGTGAAAAACTGTTTTTT.

The V and J genes are TRBV9 and TRBJ2-7, with D perhaps TRBD2 (5 bases). Per the germline V gene, CDR1 is SGDLS and CDR2 is YYNGEE. The V and J ends lost 2 bases and 6 bases respectively, with 15 bases between them. The CDR3 is 14 amino acids. This CDR3 is CASSVHSGGAEQYF. Here the CDR3 DNA reads TGTGCCAGCAGCGTTCACTCCGGAGGAGCCGAGCAGTACTTC. The full variable domain, rest sourced from reference TRBV9 and TRBJ2-7, is DSGVTQTPKHLITATGQRVTLRCSPRSGDLSVYWYQQSLDQGLQFLIQYYNGEERAKGNILERFSAQQFPDLHSELNLSSLELGDSALYFCASSVHSGGAEQYFGPGTRLTVT.

This clone was counted a single time. The CDR3 DNA sequence: TGTGCCAGCAGCTTAACGCCAGGGGCGGAAGATACGCAGTATTTT. Its translation is CASSLTPGAEDTQYF. The chain is built from TRBV7-3 and TRBJ2-3; D is perhaps TRBD1 (6 bases). V dropped 0 bases and J dropped 5 bases, with 12 bases sitting between them. The V gene's germline CDR1 is SGHTA and CDR2 FQGTGA. CDR3 length: 15 amino acids.

The V call is TRBV10-1, the J call TRBJ2-7, with D possibly being TRBD1 (5 bases). The CDR3 runs to 13 residues. Looked up from germline, CDR1 is WNHNN and CDR2 is SYGVQD (reference sequence). With 6 bases removed from V and 4 bases from J, the gap between germline ends came to 13 bases. The CDR3 DNA is TGCGCCAGCAGAGGAAACCAGGGATACGAGCAGTACTTC. Protein: CASRGNQGYEQYF.

The chain uses TRBV7-2 and TRBJ2-2; tentative D call: TRBD1 (6 bases). V lost 5 bases and J lost 4, with 14 bases in between. Germline assignment: CDR1 SGHTA and CDR2 FQGNSA. The CDR3 consists of 15 residues. The CDR3 DNA reads as TGTGCCAGCAGCCGGACAGCCTCTAGCACCGGGGAGCTGTTTTTT. Protein sequence: CASSRTASSTGELFF.

The rearrangement uses TRBV5-4 and TRBJ2-1; 8 bases are shared with TRBD1. The CDR3 extends over 15 amino acids. CDR1 and CDR2 from the germline V gene are SGHNT and YYREEE (reference sequence). Losses at the gene ends were 4 bases for V and 8 bases for J; bases not matched to a gene: 11. This chain's CDR3 is CASSRPLQQGDEQFF. The CDR3 DNA reads TGTGCCAGCAGCCGCCCGCTCCAACAGGGGGATGAGCAGTTCTTC.

The chain links TRBV11-3 to TRBJ2-7; tentatively, D is TRBD1 (6 bases). Deletions cut 3 bases from V and 5 bases from J, with 14 bases between. This CDR3 is built from 14 residues. The V gene's germline CDR1 is SGHNT and CDR2 YENEEA. The CDR3 sequence: CASSFRSGVHEQYF. For the CDR3, the DNA is TGTGCCAGCAGCTTTAGATCAGGGGTCCACGAGCAGTACTTC.

The chain carries TRBV7-9 and TRBJ2-1, with 9 bases matching TRBD1. The CDR3 extends over 15 amino acids. V was clipped by 4 bases and J by 8 bases; unmatched bases: 9. Germline assignment: CDR1 SEHNR and CDR2 FQNEAQ (reference sequence). CDR3 DNA: TGTGCCAGCAGCTCAGGACAGGGGTCTCTCGATGAGCAGTTCTTC. It is translated as CASSSGQGSLDEQFF.

This clone is a singleton in its sample. The V call is TRBV28, the J call TRBJ1-5, with 7 bases lining up with TRBD1. Looked up from germline, CDR1 is MDHEN and CDR2 is SYDVKM. Trimming took 1 base from V and 4 from J; bases not matched to a gene: 4. The CDR3 totals 15 residues. As DNA, the CDR3 is TGTGCCAGCAGTTTATTGTCAGGGGGAAATCAGCCCCAGCATTTT. Translation gives CASSLLSGGNQPQHF.

This chain links TRBV27 with TRBJ2-1, with 8 bases that match TRBD2. CDR1 and CDR2 from the germline V gene are MNHEY and SMNVEV (reference sequence). The J segment lost 5 bases and the V segment lost 6 bases, leaving 6 bases of the junction unmatched. The CDR3 length is 14 residues. The CDR3 DNA follows: TGTGCCAGCAGCCGAAGCGGGAGTAACAATGAGCAGTTCTTC. Translating it yields CASSRSGSNNEQFF.

The chain recombines TRBV9 with TRBJ2-5; 8 positions agree with TRBD1. CDR3 length equals 16 residues. Germline assignment: CDR1 SGDLS and CDR2 YYNGEE. The V and J ends lost 3 bases and 5 bases, in that order; junction bases with no gene match: 12. CDR3 residues: CASSATPGQALETQYF. As DNA, the CDR3 is TGTGCCAGCAGCGCCACGCCGGGACAGGCGTTGGAGACCCAGTACTTC.

The V gene is TRBV7-2, the J gene TRBJ1-2; no reliable D call. The CDR3 is made up of 14 amino acids. V gave up 1 base and J gave up 1 base, with 7 bases separating them. From germline, CDR1 is SGHTA and CDR2 FQGNSA. The CDR3 region is CASSLDSRNYGYTF. CDR3 DNA sequence: TGTGCCAGCAGCTTAGATTCTCGTAACTATGGCTACACCTTC.

J is TRBJ1-1 and V is TRBV18; unclear D gene. This CDR3 spans 16 amino acids. Trimming pared 0 bases from V and 3 bases from J, leaving 14 bases between. Germline CDR1 reads KGHSH; CDR2 reads LQKENI. The CDR3 loop is CASSPPFGLGDTEAFF. The CDR3 nucleotides are TGTGCCAGCTCACCACCTTTCGGCCTGGGAGACACTGAAGCTTTCTTT.